These T cell receptor beta chains were read from a single sample in a study of control samples from healthy donors and cancer patients. Some clones are missing from TCRdb's copy, which holds only in-frame ones; the method was immunoSEQ multiplex PCR. The sample carries over 85,000 clones, about 89% recorded once. The sequencing sample was made of PBMCs. Receptor source: a woman aged 45-60 years with colorectal cancer. Each CDR3 is given without its conserved first and last residue.

14,TRBJ1-5,TRBV19,ASSARRNVGNQPQH
12,TRBJ1-3,TRBV14,ASNLRGSGNTIY
12,TRBJ1-5,TRBV18,ASSATGDGQPQH
12,TRBJ2-1,TRBV28,ASSSPLGDNEQF
12,TRBJ2-1,TRBV3-1/TRBV3-2,ASSRAGTSNEQF
11,TRBJ2-5,TRBV6-5,ASSYSHRETQY
14,TRBJ2-2,TRBV27,ASSLASGVNTGELF
9,TRBJ2-1,TRBV6-5,ASSPGTEQF
10,TRBJ2-5,TRBV5-6,ASSLRGQTQY
13,TRBJ1-2,TRBV2,ASIRTGVFNYGYT
12,TRBJ1-1,TRBV6-2/TRBV6-3,ASSGLLGYTEAF
10,TRBJ1-1,TRBV7-9,ASGDLYTEAF
17,TRBJ2-1,TRBV3-1/TRBV3-2,ASSQAVRTSGGAPNEQF
11,TRBJ1-1,TRBV2,ASSENTNTEAF
13,TRBJ1-5,TRBV19,ASSIKGTLEQPQH
9,TRBJ1-1,TRBV6-5,ASLGGTEAF
11,TRBJ2-6,TRBV24-1,ATSGTGANVLT
13,TRBJ1-2,TRBV7-2,ASSPGQGPFYGYT
13,TRBJ2-2,TRBV5-1,ASSLLRSNTGELF
13,TRBJ2-2,TRBV5-1,ASSLGGADTGELF
11,TRBJ2-1,TRBV3-1/TRBV3-2,ASTNVGGHEQF
12,TRBJ1-2,TRBV6-6,ASSYGQGSYGYT
15,TRBJ2-6,TRBV4-1,ASSQDGIRVGANVLT
13,TRBJ2-5,TRBV5-1,ASSLIGLEGETQY
12,TRBJ2-5,TRBV6-5,ALIVGTHQETQY
10,TRBJ2-1,TRBV7-2,ASSWDYNEQF
9,TRBJ2-4,TRBV20-1,SGREKNIQY
11,TRBJ1-4,TRBV28,ASSLAGPEKLF
14,TRBJ2-2,TRBV6-1,ASSVEGSFNTGELF
9,TRBJ1-2,TRBV20-1,SARRGYGYT
13,TRBJ1-2,TRBV4-1,ASSHDSPGQGIAT
13,TRBJ2-3,TRBV9,ASSVGGRGTDTQY
12,TRBJ2-5,TRBV14,ASSRTSGGQTQY
13,TRBJ1-5,TRBV28,ASSPPDRAQWPQH
12,TRBJ1-2,TRBV29-1,SVVPLTANYGYT
15,TRBJ2-5,TRBV5-4,ASSFGGGTNPQETQY
12,TRBJ2-2,TRBV7-3,ASSPGGTTGELF
12,TRBJ1-3,TRBV7-3,ASSGTGPGNTIY
14,TRBJ1-2,TRBV5-4,ASSLRTGGRLDGYT
12,TRBJ2-3,TRBV4-3,ASSQVYSTDTQY
16,TRBJ2-1,TRBV27,ASSPLPFSGGAHNEQF
14,TRBJ2-5,TRBV29-1,SVDDPGQGGPETQY
16,TRBJ1-5,TRBV3-1/TRBV3-2,ASSQGVRGRYSNQPQH
17,TRBJ1-2,TRBV21-1,ASIKIPGLLGGMDYGYT
14,TRBJ1-2,TRBV3-1/TRBV3-2,ASSRREGAGNYGYT
15,TRBJ2-3,TRBV6-2/TRBV6-3,ASSPALAGGLADTQY
13,TRBJ1-3,TRBV2,ASSPQTGSGNTIY
12,TRBJ1-4,TRBV6-4,ASSPGTGDEKLF
12,TRBJ1-3,TRBV9,ASSADRGGNTIY
13,TRBJ1-5,TRBV6-1,ASSEGTGYVQPQH
11,TRBJ1-4,TRBV18,ASSRAENEKLF
13,TRBJ2-3,TRBV6-2/TRBV6-3,ASSSGTYLVDTQY
17,TRBJ2-6,TRBV4-1,ASSQDDPRLVRGANVLT
13,TRBJ1-2,TRBV7-8,ASSGKDGTPRGYT
10,TRBJ1-1,TRBV29-1,SVTRGLGEAF
14,TRBJ1-1,TRBV18,ASSHSGGQGNTEAF